The rows below give T cell receptor beta chains drawn from one sample of a study of blood T cell repertoires in COVID-19. Sequenced by immunoSEQ multiplex PCR; TCRdb stores in-frame clones only, minus some. The sample holds about 400,000 clones, roughly nine tenths seen once. Sequencing used PBMCs or T cells enriched from blood (not recorded which). These receptors were collected from a woman aged 18-29 years with acute COVID-19. CDR3s include the opening cysteine and the closing phenylalanine or tryptophan. A D gene is named only where the DNA matches it firmly. Not every row has a clone size; where given, it reads once, few, many or a size class.

D gene	CDR3 length	V gene	clone size	J gene	CDR3 protein	CDR3 DNA
-	13	TRBV5-1	few	TRBJ1-3	CASSLIEGGTIYF	TGCGCCAGCAGCTTAATCGAGGGAGGGACCATATATTTT
TRBD1	13	TRBV14	-	TRBJ1-2	CASSQRQGAGYTF	TGTGCCAGCAGCCAACGACAGGGGGCTGGCTACACCTTC
-	12	TRBV13	-	TRBJ1-1	CASSHRWSEAFF	TGTGCCAGCAGCCACCGGTGGTCTGAAGCTTTCTTT
-	16	TRBV9	-	TRBJ2-3	CASSVRQLTSTDTQYF	TGTGCCAGCAGCGTCAGACAGCTCACTAGCACAGATACGCAGTATTTT
-	13	TRBV5-1	-	TRBJ2-5	CASSPQGWETQYF	TGCGCCAGCAGCCCACAGGGTTGGGAGACCCAGTACTTC
-	10	TRBV21-1	-	TRBJ1-1	CASSKVRSGF	TGTGCCAGCAGCAAAGTAAGGAGTGGATTT
-	11	TRBV5-6	-	TRBJ1-2	CASSWYQGFTF	TGTGCCAGCAGCTGGTATCAGGGGTTCACCTTC
-	18	TRBV5-3	-	TRBJ1-3	CARSLSSRGSSSGNTIYF	TGTGCCAGAAGCTTGTCTTCCAGGGGCTCAAGCTCTGGAAACACCATATATTTT
TRBD2	11	TRBV20-1	-	TRBJ2-1	CSAGGSNEQFF	TGCAGTGCTGGCGGGAGTAATGAGCAGTTCTTC
-	16	TRBV5-1	-	TRBJ2-2	CASSPGGAPNTGELFF	TGCGCCAGCAGCCCCGGCGGGGCTCCGAACACCGGGGAGCTGTTTTTT
TRBD1	15	TRBV28	-	TRBJ1-1	CASSLTGLMNTEAFF	TGTGCCAGCAGCTTGACAGGGCTTATGAACACTGAAGCTTTCTTT
TRBD2	15	TRBV10-1	-	TRBJ2-7	CASSVGLAGGYEQYF	TGCGCCAGCAGTGTAGGACTAGCGGGGGGCTACGAGCAGTACTTC
-	16	TRBV28	-	TRBJ2-7	CASSFEVTPGEDEQYF	TGTGCCAGCAGTTTTGAGGTCACACCAGGGGAAGACGAGCAGTACTTC
TRBD2	14	TRBV2	-	TRBJ2-1	CASSEGRGNNEQFF	TGTGCCAGCAGTGAAGGGCGGGGGAACAATGAGCAGTTCTTC
-	15	TRBV30	-	TRBJ2-1	CAWSVGGGVYNEQFF	TGTGCCTGGAGTGTAGGGGGGGGAGTCTACAATGAGCAGTTCTTC
-	17	TRBV12-5	-	TRBJ2-6	CASGLVQPGPGANVLTF	TGTGCTAGTGGTTTGGTACAGCCAGGGCCTGGGGCCAACGTCCTGACTTTC
TRBD1	14	TRBV6-2/TRBV6-3	many	TRBJ1-4	CASSEGQEVEKLFF	TGTGCCAGCAGTGAGGGACAGGAGGTCGAAAAACTGTTTTTT
TRBD1	16	TRBV11-3	-	TRBJ2-3	CASSQPSGTGTDTQYF	TGTGCCAGCAGCCAACCGTCGGGGACAGGGACAGATACGCAGTATTTT
TRBD1	14	TRBV9	once	TRBJ2-7	CASSSGTGGYEQYF	TGTGCCAGCAGCTCCGGGACAGGGGGCTACGAGCAGTACTTC
TRBD1	15	TRBV7-2	-	TRBJ2-7	CASSFSTGAQYEQYF	TGTGCCAGCAGCTTTTCGACAGGGGCGCAATACGAGCAGTACTTC
-	18	TRBV2	-	TRBJ2-6	CASSGEVLGVAGANVLTF	TGTGCCAGCAGTGGCGAGGTTTTAGGGGTCGCTGGGGCCAACGTCCTGACTTTC
TRBD2	15	TRBV20-1	-	TRBJ2-5	CSASLAGGHQETQYF	TGCAGTGCTAGTTTAGCGGGGGGACATCAAGAGACCCAGTACTTC
TRBD1	15	TRBV18	-	TRBJ1-1	CASSPKQGARTEAFF	TGTGCCAGCTCACCTAAACAGGGGGCGAGGACTGAAGCTTTCTTT
-	11	TRBV12-3/TRBV12-4	-	TRBJ1-1	CASSLGPEAFF	TGTGCCAGCAGTTTAGGGCCTGAAGCTTTCTTT
-	14	TRBV27	-	TRBJ1-1	CASSLSGRRTEAFF	TGTGCCAGCAGTTTAAGCGGGCGCAGAACTGAAGCTTTCTTT
-	16	TRBV6-5	-	TRBJ1-3	CASSYGGTGQGNTIYF	TGTGCCAGCAGTTACGGAGGTACAGGGCAAGGAAACACCATATATTTT
-	15	TRBV7-4	-	TRBJ2-5	CASTQSGTTQETQYF	TGTGCCAGCACCCAGAGCGGGACAACACAAGAGACCCAGTACTTC
TRBD1	13	TRBV14	-	TRBJ2-7	CASSHIQGNEQYF	TGTGCCAGCAGCCACATACAGGGGAACGAGCAGTACTTC
-	15	TRBV19	-	TRBJ1-5	CASSYQMYSNQPQHF	TGTGCCAGTAGTTACCAGATGTATAGCAATCAGCCCCAGCATTTT
TRBD1	17	TRBV18	-	TRBJ1-1	CASSPSGQLIMNTEAFF	TGTGCCAGCTCACCATCGGGACAGTTAATTATGAACACTGAAGCTTTCTTT
-	14	TRBV27	-	TRBJ2-4	CASSRQQDPNIQYF	TGTGCCAGCAGTCGACAACAGGACCCCAACATTCAGTACTTC
TRBD1	14	TRBV5-5	-	TRBJ1-6	CASSLSQGVSPLHF	TGTGCCAGCAGCTTAAGTCAGGGGGTTTCACCCCTCCACTTT
TRBD1	16	TRBV5-4	-	TRBJ1-6	CASSLLTGVIRSPLHF	TGTGCCAGCAGCTTACTGACAGGGGTAATTCGATCACCCCTCCACTTT
-	15	TRBV19	-	TRBJ1-5	CASSIIEKRYQPQHF	TGTGCCAGTAGTATAATCGAGAAGCGATATCAGCCCCAGCATTTT
-	14	TRBV24-1	-	TRBJ2-2	CATSAKSGTGELFF	TGTGCCACCAGTGCTAAAAGTGGCACCGGGGAGCTGTTTTTT
TRBD1	18	TRBV3-1/TRBV3-2	-	TRBJ2-5	CASSQPPRTGGRLETQYF	TGTGCCAGCAGCCAACCACCTCGGACAGGGGGACGGTTGGAGACCCAGTACTTC
TRBD2	18	TRBV19	-	TRBJ2-7	CASSIDLQTSGSSYEQYF	TGTGCCAGTAGTATAGATCTCCAGACTAGCGGGAGCTCCTACGAGCAGTACTTC
-	12	TRBV7-9	-	TRBJ1-1	CASSLSGGMRIF	TGTGCCAGCAGCTTATCCGGGGGTATGAGGATCTTT
TRBD1	15	TRBV19	once	TRBJ2-7	CASSMTGKETYEQYF	TGTGCCAGTAGTATGACAGGGAAGGAAACCTACGAGCAGTACTTC
TRBD1	16	TRBV9	-	TRBJ2-3	CASSVRDREGSDTQYF	TGTGCCAGCAGCGTCCGGGACAGGGAGGGTAGTGATACGCAGTATTTT
-	16	TRBV7-2	-	TRBJ1-5	CASSFLPREGNQPQHF	TGTGCCAGCAGCTTTTTGCCTCGGGAGGGGAATCAGCCCCAGCATTTT
-	17	TRBV3-1/TRBV3-2	-	TRBJ1-4	CASSQDERPTTNEKLFF	TGTGCCAGCAGCCAAGACGAACGTCCTACAACTAATGAAAAACTGTTTTTT
TRBD1	14	TRBV7-2	-	TRBJ1-1	CASGERQGQTEAFF	TGTGCCAGCGGCGAGAGACAGGGTCAGACTGAAGCTTTCTTT
-	13	TRBV27	-	TRBJ1-1	CASSDTVNTEAFF	TGTGCCAGTTCGGACACGGTGAACACTGAAGCTTTCTTT
TRBD1	14	TRBV30	-	TRBJ1-2	CAWREQGASKGYTF	TGTGCCTGGAGAGAACAGGGGGCATCTAAGGGCTACACCTTC
-	12	TRBV10-1	-	TRBJ1-1	CASSEEGTEAFF	TGCGCCAGCAGTGAGGAGGGCACTGAAGCTTTCTTT
-	14	TRBV7-2	once	TRBJ2-7	CASSTFGIPYEQYF	TGTGCCAGCAGCACCTTCGGGATCCCCTACGAGCAGTACTTC
TRBD1	19	TRBV9	-	TRBJ2-6	CASSVTKQGALAGANVLTF	TGTGCCAGCAGCGTCACCAAACAGGGGGCGCTGGCTGGGGCCAACGTCCTGACTTTC